This T cell receptor beta chain was sequenced for a study of T cell responses to AZD1222 COVID-19 vaccine. Across the whole study: Recipients boosted at about 4 weeks or about 12 weeks are pooled.

Study-wide results and caveats: Targeting of unmutated variant regions was reportedly seen in nearly half of spike-specific TCRs.

The assay was immunoSEQ multiplex PCR, and TCRdb's table has in-frame clones only and misses some. The sample carries about 140,000 clones, around 90% recorded once. The sample holds a few counts of this clone. The antigen remains undetermined. The sample in question was peripheral blood, obtained on day 0 of AZD1222 vaccination. The receptor comes from an adult in good health.

CDR3 amino acids: CASSSIGDTQYF. The CDR3 nucleotides read TGTGCCAGCAGCTCAATCGGAGATACGCAGTATTTT. The gene calls are TRBV13 and TRBJ2-3; the D is unclear. From germline, CDR1 is PRHDT and CDR2 FYEKMQ (reference sequence). The V and J ends lost 4 bases and 5 bases respectively, with 7 bases between them. The CDR3 totals 12 residues. Full variable domain (remainder filled in from reference TRBV13 and TRBJ2-3): AAGVIQSPRHLIKEKRETATLKCYPIPRHDTVYWYQQGPGQDPQFLISFYEKMQSDKGSIPDRFSAQQFSDYHSELNMSSLELGDSALYFCASSSIGDTQYFGPGTRLTVL.